Each of the 22 T cell receptor beta chains below was sequenced from the same sample in a study of control samples from healthy donors and cancer patients. TCRdb's table, derived via immunoSEQ multiplex PCR, lists solely in-frame clones and lacks some. This table has about 410,000 clones, about nine tenths appearing once. The sequenced sample consisted of PBMCs. The receptor source for this set is a man aged 35 to 55 with head and neck cancer.

This sequence joins TRBV5-8 and TRBJ1-1, with D possibly matching TRBD1 (5 bases). The CDR3 is 13 residues long. The V gene's germline CDR1 is SGHTS and CDR2 YDEGEE. Deletions cut 10 bases from V and 4 bases from J, with 17 bases between. CDR3 protein: CASTGRWSTEAFF. DNA of the CDR3: TGTGCCTCCACGGGGCGATGGAGCACTGAAGCTTTCTTT.

Here the CDR3 reads CASSLRDRAYLREQYF. CDR3 nucleotides: TGTGCCAGCAGCTTGCGGGACAGGGCCTACCTACGCGAGCAGTACTTC. The gene calls are TRBV5-6 and TRBJ2-7; 9 bases fit TRBD1. J gave up 6 bases and V 1 base, and 11 bases lay outside the gene matches. The germline gives CDR1 SGHDT, CDR2 YYEEEE. The CDR3 has 16 residues.

The CDR3 DNA follows: TGTGCCAGCTCACCAGATGGACTCATGAACACTGAAGCTTTCTTT. It is translated as CASSPDGLMNTEAFF. V gene TRBV18 combines with J gene TRBJ1-1; D gene unclear. Trimming stripped 2 bases from V and 0 bases from J, with 10 bases between. The CDR3 runs to 15 residues. The germline gives CDR1 KGHSH, CDR2 LQKENI. Full variable domain (outside the CDR3, taken from reference TRBV18 and TRBJ1-1): NAGVMQNPRHLVRRRGQEARLRCSPMKGHSHVYWYRQLPEEGLKFMVYLQKENIIDESGMPKERFSAEFPKEGPSILRIQQVVRGDSAAYFCASSPDGLMNTEAFFGQGTRLTVV.

This chain uses TRBV19 with TRBJ2-2; 10 nucleotides agree with TRBD2. The CDR3 length is 17 residues. Germline trimming cut 7 bases from V and 1 base from J; bases unmatched to any gene: 9. Germline assignment: CDR1 LNHDA and CDR2 SQIVND (reference sequence). CDR3 sequence reads: CASITSGGALNTGELFF. The CDR3, as DNA: TGTGCCAGTATAACCAGCGGGGGGGCCTTGAACACCGGGGAGCTGTTTTTT.

The rearrangement uses TRBV7-9 and TRBJ1-6; 9 nucleotides agree with TRBD1. CDR1 SEHNR and CDR2 FQNEAQ come from the germline V gene (reference sequence). Trimming at V came to 3 bases and at J to 7 bases, leaving 4 bases not matched to a gene. The CDR3 is 15 amino acids. The CDR3: CASSFGGTGNSPLHF. The CDR3 coding sequence is TGTGCCAGCAGCTTTGGAGGGACAGGGAATTCACCCCTCCACTTT. Combining the CDR3 with reference TRBV7-9 and TRBJ1-6 gives the whole variable domain DTGVSQNPRHKITKRGQNVTFRCDPISEHNRLYWYRQTLGQGPEFLTYFQNEAQLEKSRLLSDRFSAERPKGSFSTLEIQRTEQGDSAMYLCASSFGGTGNSPLHFGNGTRLTVT.

This chain uses TRBV28 with TRBJ1-4, with 10 bases identical to TRBD1. Per the germline V gene, CDR1 is MDHEN and CDR2 is SYDVKM. This CDR3 is built from 16 residues. With V trimmed by 5 bases and J by 7 bases, 10 bases remained unmatched. CDR3 sequence (DNA): TGTGCCAGCAGTCCTCAAAGGGGGGACAGGGGTGAAAAACTGTTTTTT. Translating it yields CASSPQRGDRGEKLFF.

Regarding this clone: The sample contains more than one DNA sequence encoding this CDR3. This chain connects TRBV4-1 to TRBJ2-1; 7 bases are a match to TRBD1. CDR3 length equals 12 residues. Trimming removed 4 bases from V and 10 bases from J; junction bases left unmatched: 4. Germline V gene data show CDR1 as MGHRA and CDR2 as YSYEKL. This chain's CDR3 is CASSPGTDEQFF. Here the CDR3 DNA reads TGCGCCAGCAGCCCTGGGACAGACGAGCAGTTCTTC.

On this clone itself: This CDR3 is also generated by other DNA sequences in the sample. The chain employs TRBV5-1 and TRBJ2-5; 8 nucleotides align to TRBD1. The CDR3 is made up of 14 amino acids. Germline V gene sequence: CDR1 SGHRS, CDR2 YFSETQ. Trimming at V came to 4 bases and at J to 5 bases, leaving 7 bases not matched to a gene. CDR3 in DNA: TGCGCCAGCAGCCTACAGGGGGTTGGGGAGACCCAGTACTTC. Protein sequence: CASSLQGVGETQYF.

The CDR3 bases are TGTGCCAGTAGTATTGTTTCACTAGCGGGGGGGCGGCAAGAGACCCAGTACTTC. Its protein product is CASSIVSLAGGRQETQYF. The chain carries TRBV19 and TRBJ2-5; 13 bases agree with TRBD2. After removal of 3 bases from V and 2 bases from J, the junction contained 9 bases not matched to a gene. Germline loops: CDR1 LNHDA, CDR2 SQIVND (reference sequence). The CDR3 extends over 18 amino acids. Supplemented by reference TRBV19 and TRBJ2-5, the full variable domain reads DGGITQSPKYLFRKEGQNVTLSCEQNLNHDAMYWYRQDPGQGLRLIYYSQIVNDFQKGDIAEGYSVSREKKESFPLTVTSAQKNPTAFYLCASSIVSLAGGRQETQYFGPGTRLLVL.

The J gene is TRBJ2-1, the V gene TRBV5-6; 9 nucleotides agree with TRBD2. The CDR3 is 15 amino acids. Germline-derived CDR1 and CDR2 are SGHDT and YYEEEE. The trim removed 1 base at V and 4 bases at J, leaving 3 bases unmatched. DNA for the CDR3: TGTGCCAGCAGCTTGTATAGCGGGGGTTACAATGAGCAGTTCTTC. It translates to CASSLYSGGYNEQFF.

V usage is TRBV3-1 (or the pseudogene TRBV3-2) and J usage is TRBJ2-7, with D perhaps TRBD1 (6 bases). Germline CDR1 LGHDT, CDR2 YNNKEL (reference sequence). The CDR3 consists of 12 residues. V was cut by 5 bases and J by 3 bases, with 8 bases left in between. CDR3 coding DNA: TGTGCCAGCAGCACGGGACACTACGAGCAGTACTTC. Translation gives CASSTGHYEQYF.

This chain connects TRBV5-1 to TRBJ2-7; the D is unclear. Per germline, CDR1 SGHRS and CDR2 YFSETQ. V lost 2 bases, J lost 6 bases, and 9 bases lay in between. This CDR3 has 12 amino acids. Here the CDR3 DNA reads TGCGCCAGCAGCTTTACCGACGGCGAGCAGTACTTC. Translation gives CASSFTDGEQYF.

CDR3 DNA sequence: TGTGCCAGTAGACCCTCCCTGAACACTGAAGCTTTCTTT. Protein: CASRPSLNTEAFF. The chain is built from TRBV19 and TRBJ1-1; D call uncertain. The CDR3 length is 13 residues. Germline V lookup: CDR1 LNHDA, CDR2 SQIVND (reference sequence). Trimming cost V 6 bases and J 0 bases, with 8 bases left between them.

The CDR3 DNA reads TGTGCCAGCAGCGTCAGGGGTTACAATGAGCAGTTCTTC. This sequence encodes CASSVRGYNEQFF. V gene TRBV3-1 (or the pseudogene TRBV3-2) combines with J gene TRBJ2-1, with a tentative D call TRBD1 (6 bases). Germline V gene lookup returns CDR1 LGHDT and CDR2 YNNKEL (reference sequence). Trimming took off 5 bases at V and 4 bases at J, with 9 bases between the two ends. This CDR3 comprises 13 residues.

J is TRBJ1-4 and V is TRBV19; no definite D call. The CDR3 extends over 12 amino acids. Germline loops: CDR1 LNHDA, CDR2 SQIVND (reference sequence). V was shortened by 5 bases and J by 3 bases, with 4 bases between the two germline ends. The CDR3 reads CASSLANEKLFF. In DNA, the CDR3 is TGTGCCAGTAGTTTAGCTAATGAAAAACTGTTTTTT.

The chain uses TRBV13 and TRBJ2-7; D is uncertain. This CDR3 is built from 18 residues. Germline CDR1 PRHDT, CDR2 FYEKMQ (reference sequence). V was cut by 5 bases and J by 2 bases, with 25 bases left in between. The CDR3 sequence is CASSPFRASELRAYEQYF. The CDR3, as DNA: TGTGCCAGCAGCCCGTTTAGAGCGAGCGAACTTCGGGCCTACGAGCAGTACTTC.

The chain is built from TRBV5-5 and TRBJ2-7; D is undetermined. With 2 bases removed from V and 7 bases from J, the gap between germline ends came to 10 bases. The CDR3 runs to 12 residues. Looked up from germline, CDR1 is SGHKS and CDR2 is YYEKEE (reference sequence). CDR3 sequence reads: CASSLVGTEQYF. CDR3 DNA: TGTGCCAGCAGCTTAGTTGGCACAGAGCAGTACTTC.

This chain joins TRBV6-5 and TRBJ2-7; tentatively, D is TRBD1 (5 bases). The germline gives CDR1 MNHEY, CDR2 SVGAGI. V gave up 2 bases and J gave up 0 bases, with 11 bases separating them. CDR3 size: 15 residues. The CDR3 region is CASSYHRMSSYEQYF. CDR3 coding DNA: TGTGCCAGCAGTTACCACAGGATGAGCTCCTACGAGCAGTACTTC.

V usage is TRBV27 and J usage is TRBJ2-1, with a weak D call TRBD1 (6 bases). The CDR3 contains 16 residues. Trimming cost V 3 bases and J 8 bases, with 20 bases left between them. Germline CDR1 MNHEY, CDR2 SMNVEV (reference sequence). In DNA form, the CDR3 reads TGTGCCAGCAGTTTCCTGATCAGCAGGGGAATCGATGAGCAGTTCTTC. Its translation is CASSFLISRGIDEQFF.

The chain carries TRBV5-1 and TRBJ1-1, with D unresolved. V was pared by 4 bases and J by 0 bases, with 7 bases between. The germline gives CDR1 SGHRS, CDR2 YFSETQ. The CDR3 is 13 residues long. The CDR3 region is CASSIGLNTEAFF. The CDR3 bases are TGCGCCAGCAGCATAGGGCTGAACACTGAAGCTTTCTTT.

This chain links TRBV25-1 with TRBJ2-3; 7 bases match TRBD2. CDR3 size: 14 residues. V was pared by 5 bases and J by 5 bases, with 7 bases of the junction left unmatched. Germline CDR1 reads MGHDK; CDR2 reads SYGVNS. The CDR3 sequence is CASSSRLAKDTQYF. The CDR3 nucleotides are TGTGCCAGCAGTTCACGACTAGCCAAAGATACGCAGTATTTT.

V is TRBV5-1 and J is TRBJ2-2; 12 bases are shared with TRBD2. The CDR3 is 17 amino acids. Germline trimming cut 2 bases from V and 5 bases from J; bases unmatched to any gene: 7. CDR1 and CDR2 from the germline V gene are SGHRS and YFSETQ. The CDR3 nucleotides read TGCGCCAGCAGCTTCCTAGCGGGAGGGCCCCATACCGGGGAGCTGTTTTTT. The encoded protein is CASSFLAGGPHTGELFF.